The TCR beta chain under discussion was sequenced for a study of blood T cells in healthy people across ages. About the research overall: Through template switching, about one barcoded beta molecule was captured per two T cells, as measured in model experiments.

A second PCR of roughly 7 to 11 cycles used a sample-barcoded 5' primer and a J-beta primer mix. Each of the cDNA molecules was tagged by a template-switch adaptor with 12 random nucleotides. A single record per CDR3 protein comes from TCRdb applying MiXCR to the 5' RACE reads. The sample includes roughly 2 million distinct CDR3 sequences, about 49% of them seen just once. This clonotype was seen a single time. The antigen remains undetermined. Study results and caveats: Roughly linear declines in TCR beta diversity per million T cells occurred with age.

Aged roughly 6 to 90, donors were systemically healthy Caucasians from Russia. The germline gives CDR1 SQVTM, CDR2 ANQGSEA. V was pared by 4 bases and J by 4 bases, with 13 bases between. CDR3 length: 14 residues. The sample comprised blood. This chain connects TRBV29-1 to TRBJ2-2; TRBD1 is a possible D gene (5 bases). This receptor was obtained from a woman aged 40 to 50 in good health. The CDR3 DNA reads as TGCAGCGTTGCCAGGGTGTCCGGCACCGGGGAGCTGTTTTTT. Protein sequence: CSVARVSGTGELFF.